The 27 T cell receptor beta chains presented below share a single source sample, sequenced in a study of blood T cell repertoires in COVID-19. Clones were read by immunoSEQ multiplex PCR, and TCRdb kept only the in-frame ones, dropping some. The sample shows 250,000 or so clones, roughly 90% of them seen only once. Sequenced input: PBMCs or T cells enriched from blood (not recorded which). The receptors derive from a woman aged 25 to 39 with acute COVID-19.

CDR3 nucleotide sequence: TGCGCCAGCAGCTTGGGACAGGGGAGTTATACTGAAGCTTTCTTT. It yields the protein CASSLGQGSYTEAFF. This chain connects TRBV5-1 to TRBJ1-1; 8 bases line up with TRBD1. CDR1 is SGHRS and CDR2 is YFSETQ in the germline V gene. The CDR3 is 15 amino acids. With 0 bases clipped from V and 5 bases from J, the junction kept 6 bases outside the gene matches. Full variable domain (missing parts from reference TRBV5-1 and TRBJ1-1): KAGVTQTPRYLIKTRGQQVTLSCSPISGHRSVSWYQQTPGQGLQFLFEYFSETQRNKGNFPGRFSGRQFSNSRSEMNVSTLELGDSALYLCASSLGQGSYTEAFFGQGTRLTVV.

This rearrangement joins TRBV7-8 to TRBJ1-1; no clear D gene. Germline values: CDR1 SGHVS, CDR2 FQNEAQ. V gave up 5 bases and J gave up 3 bases, with 13 bases separating them. This CDR3 is 14 amino acids long. The CDR3 DNA is TGTGCCAGCAGCCGCGGCCTGGCGGACACTGAAGCTTTCTTT. Translation gives CASSRGLADTEAFF.

The rearrangement links TRBV19 to TRBJ2-7; perhaps TRBD2 as D (6 bases). V lost 3 bases, J lost 5 bases, and 17 bases lay in between. The length of the CDR3 is 15 residues. Germline V gives CDR1 LNHDA, CDR2 SQIVND (reference sequence). The CDR3, as DNA: TGTGCCAGTAGTATGCGGGGCCTTCCCTCGGACGAGCAGTACTTC. As protein: CASSMRGLPSDEQYF.

The CDR3 DNA follows: TGTGCCACCCCTGGGGGAGGGGAAGCCGGGGAGCTGTTTTTT. This sequence encodes CATPGGGEAGELFF. V and J are TRBV7-9 and TRBJ2-2; 7 bases line up with TRBD2. The germline CDR1 and CDR2 sequences are SEHNR and FQNEAQ (reference sequence). V trimming: 10 bases; J trimming: 6 bases; junction bases outside the gene matches: 11. This CDR3 spans 14 amino acids.

The chain has TRBV20-1 and TRBJ2-1; D is ambiguous. Germline V gene data show CDR1 as DFQATT and CDR2 as SNEGSKA (reference sequence). This CDR3 has 12 amino acids. Trimming pared 3 bases from V and 5 bases from J, leaving 8 bases between. The CDR3 DNA is TGCAGTGCTAGTTCTCCGGACAATGAGCAGTTCTTC. This translates into CSASSPDNEQFF.

The gene calls are TRBV18 and TRBJ1-2; 11 nucleotides align to TRBD1. Trimming at V came to 4 bases and at J to 6 bases, leaving 7 bases not matched to a gene. Germline V gene data show CDR1 as KGHSH and CDR2 as LQKENI. The CDR3 sequence is 15 residues long. The CDR3 here is CASSLNGQGAHGYTF. The DNA of the CDR3 is TGTGCCAGCTCACTTAACGGACAGGGGGCACATGGCTACACCTTC.

CDR3 coding DNA: TGTGCCAGCAGTAACATAGGCCGGGACAGGCATGAGCAGTTCTTC. Translated: CASSNIGRDRHEQFF. The chain combines TRBV6-4 with TRBJ2-1; 8 bases match TRBD1. Per germline, CDR1 MRHNA and CDR2 SNTAGT. The trim removed 5 bases at V and 8 bases at J, leaving 11 bases unmatched. CDR3 length: 15 residues.

The chain employs TRBV6-6 and TRBJ1-5; D is ambiguous. This CDR3 region has 15 residues. Trimming cost V 0 bases and J 7 bases, with 13 bases left between them. The germline V gene encodes CDR1 MNHNY and CDR2 SVGAGI (reference sequence). The CDR3 is CASSYSTGFRQPQHF. For the CDR3, the DNA is TGTGCCAGCAGTTACTCGACTGGGTTTCGGCAGCCCCAGCATTTT.

The rearrangement links TRBV7-9 to TRBJ2-2; D is undetermined. Germline V CDR1 and CDR2: SEHNR, FQNEAQ (reference sequence). The CDR3 sequence is 16 residues long. V was shortened by 0 bases and J by 0 bases, with 8 bases between the two germline ends. CDR3 in amino acids: CASSLASRPNTGELFF. CDR3 coding DNA: TGTGCCAGCAGCTTAGCTTCCAGGCCGAACACCGGGGAGCTGTTTTTT.

The V call is TRBV5-6, the J call TRBJ1-2, with 7 bases that match TRBD1. CDR1 is SGHDT, CDR2 YYEEEE, per germline. The CDR3 runs 14 residues. J gave up 3 bases and V 3 bases, and 5 bases lay outside the gene matches. This chain's CDR3 is CASSSIQGYYGYTF. CDR3 nucleotide sequence: TGTGCCAGCAGCTCGATACAGGGGTACTATGGCTACACCTTC. Drawing the rest from reference TRBV5-6 and TRBJ1-2, the complete variable domain is DAGVTQSPTHLIKTRGQQVTLRCSPKSGHDTVSWYQQALGQGPQFIFQYYEEEERQRGNFPDRFSGHQFPNYSSELNVNALLLGDSALYLCASSSIQGYYGYTFGSGTRLTVV.

CDR3 coding DNA: TGTGCCATCAGTGCCAGGGGAAGCACCTATAATTCACCCCTCCACTTT. This sequence encodes CAISARGSTYNSPLHF. The V gene is TRBV10-3, the J gene TRBJ1-6; a weak D match, TRBD1 (6 bases). The length of the CDR3 is 16 residues. V lost 4 bases to trimming and J lost 2 bases, with 12 bases between them. CDR1 and CDR2 (germline): ENHRY, SYGVKD.

The chain links TRBV4-1 to TRBJ1-5; perhaps TRBD1 as D (5 bases). The V gene lost 0 bases and the J gene lost 4 bases, with 10 bases spanning the gap. There are 15 residues in the CDR3. The germline CDR1 and CDR2 sequences are MGHRA and YSYEKL. The CDR3 bases are TGCGCCAGCAGCCAAGATCTGACAGTTAATCAGCCCCAGCATTTT. Protein product: CASSQDLTVNQPQHF.

This rearrangement joins TRBV28 to TRBJ1-5, with a possible D match to TRBD1 (5 bases). There are 13 residues in the CDR3. V was pared by 11 bases and J by 1 base, with 12 bases between. CDR1 is MDHEN and CDR2 is SYDVKM in the germline V gene. Here the CDR3 reads CAAKQGSNQPQHF. For the CDR3, the DNA is TGTGCCGCAAAGCAGGGCAGCAATCAGCCCCAGCATTTT.

The chain joins TRBV5-1 to TRBJ1-4; perhaps TRBD1 as D (5 bases). CDR1 and CDR2 (germline): SGHRS, YFSETQ. The CDR3 is made up of 16 amino acids. Trimming removed 1 base from V and 7 bases from J, with 17 bases in between. CDR3 in amino acids: CASSLRGMVFSEKLFF. CDR3 sequence (DNA): TGCGCCAGCAGCTTGAGGGGCATGGTTTTTAGTGAAAAACTGTTTTTT.

The chain employs TRBV13 and TRBJ2-3; D is undetermined. Germline-derived CDR1 and CDR2 are PRHDT and FYEKMQ (reference sequence). With 2 bases removed from V and 6 bases from J, the gap between germline ends came to 3 bases. This CDR3 has 11 amino acids. The CDR3 DNA is TGTGCCAGCAGCTTACAGGATACGCAGTATTTT. Translated: CASSLQDTQYF.

The chain combines TRBV7-6 with TRBJ2-3; possible D gene TRBD1, 6 bases. CDR3 length: 14 amino acids. Germline V CDR1 and CDR2: SGHVS, FNYEAQ. V gave up 5 bases and J gave up 6 bases, with 15 bases separating them. CDR3 in amino acids: CASSPRSRGDTQYF. DNA of the CDR3: TGTGCCAGCAGCCCGAGGTCCAGGGGTGATACGCAGTATTTT. The variable domain in full, with the rest retrieved from reference TRBV7-6 and TRBJ2-3, is GAGVSQSPRYKVTKRGQDVALRCDPISGHVSLYWYRQALGQGPEFLTYFNYEAQQDKSGLPNDRFSAERPEGSISTLTIQRTEQRDSAMYRCASSPRSRGDTQYFGPGTRLTVL.

This sequence joins TRBV5-8 and TRBJ2-1; 9 bases match TRBD1. Germline V gene lookup returns CDR1 SGHTS and CDR2 YDEGEE. The CDR3 length is 14 residues. Trimming took 4 bases from V and 10 from J; bases not matched to a gene: 9. CDR3 in amino acids: CASSPGQGLDEQFF. The CDR3 DNA is TGTGCCAGCAGCCCGGGACAGGGTCTAGACGAGCAGTTCTTC.

This sequence joins TRBV19 and TRBJ1-1; D is possibly TRBD1 (6 bases). Germline V gives CDR1 LNHDA, CDR2 SQIVND (reference sequence). This CDR3 has 14 amino acids. V was clipped by 5 bases and J by 1 base, with 11 bases between them. CDR3 amino acids: CASSQDRTNTEAFF. The CDR3 DNA reads as TGTGCCAGTAGTCAGGACAGAACGAACACTGAAGCTTTCTTT.

The rearrangement joins TRBV29-1 to TRBJ2-7; 7 bases match TRBD2. Germline V gives CDR1 SQVTM, CDR2 ANQGSEA. The CDR3 spans 13 residues. CDR3 sequence reads: CSGSGVDDYEQYF. CDR3 coding DNA: TGCAGTGGGAGCGGGGTTGATGACTACGAGCAGTACTTC.

J is TRBJ2-5 and V is TRBV29-1; 10 bases fit TRBD2. V lost 5 bases and J lost 6; bases outside the gene matches: 6. The germline V gene encodes CDR1 SQVTM and CDR2 ANQGSEA. The CDR3 covers 13 residues. The CDR3 protein is CSVLASGGQTQYF. The CDR3 bases are TGCAGCGTTTTGGCTAGCGGGGGACAGACCCAGTACTTC.

This chain joins TRBV7-9 and TRBJ2-2; D is unclear. CDR1 is SEHNR, CDR2 FQNEAQ, per germline (reference sequence). The CDR3 loop spans 17 amino acids. V was cut by 4 bases and J by 3 bases, with 18 bases left in between. The CDR3 loop is CASSSIGDGAYTGELFF. The CDR3 DNA reads TGTGCCAGCAGCTCGATCGGAGATGGCGCGTACACCGGGGAGCTGTTTTTT.

The rearrangement joins TRBV19 to TRBJ1-4, with 7 bases that match TRBD1. CDR3 size: 14 residues. With 3 bases clipped from V and 8 bases from J, the junction kept 6 bases outside the gene matches. From germline, CDR1 is LNHDA and CDR2 SQIVND (reference sequence). CDR3 DNA sequence: TGTGCCAGTAGTATCTTGACAGGGAACGAAAAACTGTTTTTT. Protein sequence: CASSILTGNEKLFF.

V and J are TRBV4-1 and TRBJ1-2; D uncertain. Germline values: CDR1 MGHRA, CDR2 YSYEKL. V lost 4 bases, J lost 4 bases, and 19 bases lay in between. The CDR3 is 16 amino acids. This CDR3 reads CASSPSLSPRGYGYTF. The CDR3 coding sequence is TGCGCCAGCAGCCCTTCCTTGTCCCCCCGGGGCTATGGCTACACCTTC.

This rearrangement joins TRBV12-5 to TRBJ2-4, with unresolved D. The V end lost 5 bases, the J end lost 0 bases, and 11 bases lay between the germline ends. Germline loops: CDR1 LGHNT, CDR2 FRNRAP. The length of the CDR3 is 15 residues. The CDR3 is CASGAASQAKNIQYF. The CDR3 DNA is TGTGCTAGTGGTGCAGCGAGTCAAGCCAAAAACATTCAGTACTTC.

In its sample, this clone was seen once. This chain links TRBV2 with TRBJ1-3, with D possibly matching TRBD1 (6 bases). V lost 6 bases and J lost 0, with 12 bases in between. The CDR3 extends over 15 amino acids. From germline, CDR1 is SNHLY and CDR2 FYNNEI. The CDR3 DNA reads as TGTGCCAGCAGCCGGGGACAAAACTCTGGAAACACCATATATTTT. This encodes CASSRGQNSGNTIYF.

The chain couples TRBV7-9 to TRBJ1-1; 7 bases are shared with TRBD1. The V gene's germline CDR1 is SEHNR and CDR2 FQNEAQ (reference sequence). Unmatched junction bases numbered 2, after V lost 6 bases and J lost 1 base. This CDR3 is built from 13 residues. The CDR3 sequence is CASRGQPNTEAFF. The DNA of the CDR3 is TGTGCCAGCAGGGGACAGCCGAACACTGAAGCTTTCTTT.

The chain employs TRBV28 and TRBJ2-7; D is perhaps TRBD1 (6 bases). The CDR3 length is 14 residues. The germline V and J ends were trimmed by 5 bases and 2 bases, with 13 bases remaining between them. Germline V CDR1 and CDR2: MDHEN, SYDVKM. CDR3 protein: CASSIQGSTYEQYF. The DNA for the CDR3 is TGTGCCAGCAGTATTCAGGGGTCCACCTACGAGCAGTACTTC.